A selection of T cell receptor beta chains follows, all from one sample in a study of OX40 agonist ivuxolimab in advanced cancers. The table came from immunoSEQ multiplex PCR; TCRdb's copy has only in-frame clones and leaves some out. The sample shows 28,000 or so clones, approximately 86% of them seen only once. Specimen: CD4+ or CD8+ T cells sorted from blood, collected in a trial of the OX40 agonist ivuxolimab. The receptors originated from an adult with an advanced solid tumor such as melanoma, head and neck, liver or kidney cancer. The CDR3 runs from the conserved cysteine through the conserved F or W. The D gene is left open where the match is weak. Some rows mark clone size as missing; the rest say once, few, many or name a class of expanded clone.

j_call: TRBJ2-3; v_call: TRBV6-4; clone_size: NA; d_call: TRBD2; cdr3_aa: CASSEGAGGTDTQYF; cdr3_nt: TGTGCCAGCAGTGAAGGGGCGGGAGGCACAGATACGCAGTATTTT
j_call: TRBJ2-3; v_call: TRBV7-9; clone_size: NA; d_call: NA; cdr3_aa: CASSGGRTSTDTQYF; cdr3_nt: TGTGCCAGCAGCGGCGGGCGAACTAGCACAGATACGCAGTATTTT
j_call: TRBJ1-5; v_call: TRBV4-2; clone_size: NA; d_call: NA; cdr3_aa: CASSQTVDSNQPQHF; cdr3_nt: TGTGCCAGCAGCCAGACAGTTGATAGCAATCAGCCCCAGCATTTT
j_call: TRBJ2-7; v_call: TRBV4-1; clone_size: NA; d_call: NA; cdr3_aa: CASSQARDGTYEQYF; cdr3_nt: TGCGCCAGCAGCCAAGCCCGGGACGGAACCTACGAGCAGTACTTC
j_call: TRBJ2-5; v_call: TRBV6-1; clone_size: NA; d_call: TRBD2; cdr3_aa: CASSELAGGTQETQYF; cdr3_nt: TGTGCCAGCAGTGAACTGGCGGGAGGCACCCAAGAGACCCAGTACTTC
j_call: TRBJ2-7; v_call: TRBV6-5; clone_size: NA; d_call: NA; cdr3_aa: CASSYGETYEQYF; cdr3_nt: TGTGCCAGCAGTTACGGGGAAACCTACGAGCAGTACTTC
j_call: TRBJ2-1; v_call: TRBV19; clone_size: NA; d_call: NA; cdr3_aa: CASSILSLYNEQFF; cdr3_nt: TGTGCCAGTAGTATCCTTTCCCTATACAATGAGCAGTTCTTC
j_call: TRBJ2-3; v_call: TRBV6-4; clone_size: few; d_call: NA; cdr3_aa: CASSDGTTDTQYF; cdr3_nt: TGTGCCAGCAGTGACGGGACCACAGATACGCAGTATTTT
j_call: TRBJ2-7; v_call: TRBV2; clone_size: NA; d_call: TRBD2; cdr3_aa: CASSGGRAYEQYF; cdr3_nt: TGTGCCAGCAGTGGCGGGAGGGCCTACGAGCAGTACTTC
j_call: TRBJ2-7; v_call: TRBV30; clone_size: NA; d_call: TRBD1; cdr3_aa: CAWTGWDSSYEQYF; cdr3_nt: TGTGCCTGGACGGGTTGGGACAGCTCCTACGAGCAGTACTTC